These 26 T cell receptor beta chains share one sample of origin, sequenced in a study of radiotherapy plus CTLA-4 blockade in lung cancer. Data came from immunoSEQ multiplex PCR; TCRdb stores just in-frame clones and leaves some out. The profile shows 40,000 to 45,000 clones, roughly 67% of them singletons. Sample: peripheral blood, taken from a patient treated with radiotherapy plus ipilimumab. Receptor source: a human donor with non-small cell lung cancer who had a partial response to radiotherapy plus ipilimumab.

This clone appeared a single time. The chain couples TRBV7-3 to TRBJ2-3; TRBD2 matches at 8 bases. Trimming removed 8 bases from V and 2 bases from J; junction bases left unmatched: 9. In germline, CDR1 is SGHTA, CDR2 FQGTGA. The CDR3 loop spans 15 amino acids. Here the CDR3 reads CASPTTGGDTDTQYF. DNA for the CDR3: TGTGCCAGCCCAACCACGGGGGGGGACACAGATACGCAGTATTTT.

The rearrangement links TRBV6-5 to TRBJ2-3, with TRBD2 identical over 8 bases. The V gene's germline CDR1 is MNHEY and CDR2 SVGAGI. Trimming took 0 bases from V and 4 from J; bases not matched to a gene: 3. The CDR3 has 15 residues. CDR3 DNA: TGTGCCAGCAGTTACTCGGCCGGGGGGGCAGATACGCAGTATTTT. This encodes CASSYSAGGADTQYF.

CDR3 in amino acids: CASNSDRGLGYTF. The CDR3 DNA reads as TGCGCCAGCAATAGTGACAGGGGGCTTGGCTACACCTTC. The chain is built from TRBV5-1 and TRBJ1-2, with TRBD1 matching 10 bases. CDR1 is SGHRS, CDR2 YFSETQ, per germline. With V trimmed by 6 bases and J by 7 bases, 6 bases remained unmatched. The CDR3 is made up of 13 amino acids.

The CDR3, as DNA: TGTGCCAGCTCACCTCGTAGCGGGGCTTACAATGAGCAGTTCTTC. Translated, it gives CASSPRSGAYNEQFF. V usage is TRBV18 and J usage is TRBJ2-1; 8 positions agree with TRBD2. The V and J ends lost 3 bases and 4 bases, in that order; junction bases with no gene match: 5. Germline V CDR1 and CDR2: KGHSH, LQKENI. CDR3 length equals 15 residues.

The rearrangement joins TRBV5-1 to TRBJ2-1; TRBD2 matches 9 bases. The germline CDR1 and CDR2 sequences are SGHRS and YFSETQ. The CDR3 totals 17 residues. Trimming at V came to 1 base and at J to 2 bases, leaving 7 bases not matched to a gene. The CDR3 coding sequence is TGCGCCAGCAGCTTGACTAGCGGGTCTCATACCTACAATGAGCAGTTCTTC. Protein sequence: CASSLTSGSHTYNEQFF. Using reference TRBV5-1 and TRBJ2-1 for the parts outside the CDR3, the full variable domain is KAGVTQTPRYLIKTRGQQVTLSCSPISGHRSVSWYQQTPGQGLQFLFEYFSETQRNKGNFPGRFSGRQFSNSRSEMNVSTLELGDSALYLCASSLTSGSHTYNEQFFGPGTRLTVL.

V gene TRBV11-1 combines with J gene TRBJ2-5; no definite D call. This CDR3 comprises 14 residues. From germline, CDR1 is SGHAT and CDR2 FQDESV (reference sequence). V was pared by 5 bases and J by 5 bases, with 15 bases between. The CDR3 coding sequence is TGTGCCAGCAGCCCCGTTGGAGCCTGGGAGACCCAGTACTTC. Residues: CASSPVGAWETQYF.

The chain employs TRBV25-1 and TRBJ2-6, with D tentatively TRBD1 (6 bases). Germline loops: CDR1 MGHDK, CDR2 SYGVNS. V shed 2 bases and J shed 4 bases, with 9 bases lying between them. The CDR3 consists of 15 residues. CDR3 residues: CASSEPGTGANVLTF. The DNA for the CDR3 is TGTGCCAGCAGTGAACCCGGGACAGGGGCCAACGTCCTGACTTTC.

This clone has more than one count but fewer than ten. The chain has TRBV19 and TRBJ2-3; maybe TRBD1 (6 bases). V was clipped by 3 bases and J by 0 bases, with 13 bases between them. Germline V gene lookup returns CDR1 LNHDA and CDR2 SQIVND (reference sequence). The CDR3 runs 16 residues. The CDR3 coding sequence is TGTGCCAGTAGTATTGTTGACACAGGGAGCACAGATACGCAGTATTTT. It encodes CASSIVDTGSTDTQYF.

On this clone: This sample includes further DNA sequences coding for the same CDR3. The chain recombines TRBV9 with TRBJ2-1, with TRBD2 matching over 8 bases. The CDR3 sequence is 13 residues long. Trimming removed 7 bases from V and 8 bases from J; junction bases left unmatched: 8. In germline, CDR1 is SGDLS, CDR2 YYNGEE. The CDR3 protein is CASSGGPLHEQFF. The DNA for the CDR3 is TGTGCCAGCTCGGGAGGGCCACTCCATGAGCAGTTCTTC.

The chain joins TRBV9 to TRBJ1-2; 8 bases align to TRBD1. The germline V gene encodes CDR1 SGDLS and CDR2 YYNGEE. The junction had 12 bases not matched to a gene; V was cut back by 6 bases and J by 8 bases. The CDR3 totals 14 residues. The CDR3 bases are TGTGCCAGCACCCCAGGACAGGGACCGGGGGGCTACACCTTC. This translates into CASTPGQGPGGYTF.

The chain recombines TRBV7-9 with TRBJ2-5, with TRBD2 matching over 9 bases. Trimming cost V 1 base and J 5 bases; bases outside gene matches: 11. The CDR3 spans 17 residues. Germline CDR1 reads SEHNR; CDR2 reads FQNEAQ (reference sequence). The CDR3 nucleotides are TGTGCCAGCAGCTTAGTACCCCTAGCGGGGAGAAAGGAGACCCAGTACTTC. Translating gives CASSLVPLAGRKETQYF.

J is TRBJ2-5 and V is TRBV13, with 9 bases identical to TRBD2. The J call may be incorrect, as the DNA end agrees better with TRBJ2-7. CDR3 length equals 15 residues. Germline CDR1 is PRHDT and CDR2 is FYEKMQ (reference sequence). The CDR3 bases are TGTGCCAGCAGCTTAGCGACTAGCGGATCCTACGAGCAGTACTTC. It translates to CASSLATSGSYEQYF.

This sequence joins TRBV9 and TRBJ2-7; D is possibly TRBD2 (5 bases). The CDR3 is 15 amino acids. V was trimmed by 5 bases and J by 0 bases, leaving 15 bases between them. Germline V lookup: CDR1 SGDLS, CDR2 YYNGEE. CDR3 coding DNA: TGTGCCAGCAGGGTGAGGGCAGACCGCTCCTACGAGCAGTACTTC. This encodes CASRVRADRSYEQYF.

This clone showed up just a few times. The gene calls are TRBV7-9 and TRBJ1-1; a weak D match, TRBD1 (6 bases). CDR3 size: 12 residues. Trimming removed 6 bases at V and 5 bases at J, with 10 bases between. Germline V gene data show CDR1 as SEHNR and CDR2 as FQNEAQ (reference sequence). This CDR3 is CASRTGITEAFF. CDR3 nucleotide sequence: TGTGCCAGCAGAACAGGGATAACTGAAGCTTTCTTT.

This sequence joins TRBV19 and TRBJ2-3; 10 nucleotides line up with TRBD2. The length of the CDR3 is 15 residues. Germline CDR1 and CDR2: LNHDA and SQIVND (reference sequence). The ends lost 6 bases at V and 3 bases at J; junction bases unmatched: 6. Written as DNA, the CDR3 is TGTGCCAGTAGGGGAGCGGGAGGGTTGACAGATACGCAGTATTTT. Residues: CASRGAGGLTDTQYF.

This rearrangement joins TRBV29-1 to TRBJ2-5; D is possibly TRBD1 (5 bases). The end of the DNA aligns better with TRBJ2-7, so the J call may be wrong. Germline-derived CDR1 and CDR2 are SQVTM and ANQGSEA. The CDR3 is 14 residues long. DNA for the CDR3: TGCAGCGTTCTATCTGGGGCATCACCCTACGAGCAGTACTTC. Amino acid sequence: CSVLSGASPYEQYF.

V usage is TRBV7-9 and J usage is TRBJ1-4; D may be TRBD1 (6 bases). CDR3 length: 15 amino acids. Trimming removed 2 bases from V and 2 bases from J, with 9 bases in between. Germline CDR1 is SEHNR and CDR2 is FQNEAQ (reference sequence). CDR3 in DNA: TGTGCCAGCAGCTTAAGGACAGCCACTAATGAAAAACTGTTTTTT. It is translated as CASSLRTATNEKLFF.

This clone showed up just a few times. The rearrangement uses TRBV5-1 and TRBJ2-1; D perhaps matches TRBD1 (6 bases). Trimming took 2 bases from V and 5 from J, leaving 14 bases between them. The V gene's germline CDR1 is SGHRS and CDR2 YFSETQ. The CDR3 sequence is 15 residues long. CDR3 sequence reads: CASSFSQGRHNEQFF. The CDR3 DNA reads as TGCGCCAGCAGCTTCTCACAGGGTAGACACAATGAGCAGTTCTTC.

This clone was recorded only once. The rearrangement links TRBV4-3 to TRBJ1-2; D not certain. This CDR3 spans 14 amino acids. V dropped 0 bases and J dropped 5 bases, with 10 bases sitting between them. The germline V gene has CDR1 LGHNA and CDR2 YSLEER. CDR3 loop: CASSQELGPYGYTF. CDR3 coding DNA: TGCGCCAGCAGCCAAGAACTGGGCCCTTATGGCTACACCTTC.

V and J are TRBV29-1 and TRBJ2-5; 8 positions agree with TRBD1. Germline V CDR1 and CDR2: SQVTM, ANQGSEA. The V and J ends lost 8 bases and 5 bases, in that order; junction bases with no gene match: 10. This CDR3 contains 13 residues. As DNA, the CDR3 is TGCAGCACGATAGGACAGGGCTTGGAGACCCAGTACTTC. Translating gives CSTIGQGLETQYF.

This chain connects TRBV15 to TRBJ1-5; 7 bases map to TRBD1. The CDR3 totals 15 residues. Germline V gene lookup returns CDR1 LNHNV and CDR2 YYDKDF (reference sequence). V dropped 0 bases and J dropped 11; count of bases not matched to a gene: 10. This CDR3 is CATSREGGPGLAQHF. CDR3 coding DNA: TGTGCCACCAGCAGAGAAGGGGGCCCGGGTTTGGCCCAGCATTTT.

The CDR3 DNA follows: TGTGCCAGCAGCTCCCTACGTGGGGTGGGGGGGGAACTGTTTTTT. As protein: CASSSLRGVGGELFF. The V gene is TRBV11-2, the J gene TRBJ1-4; possible D gene TRBD1, 5 bases. The CDR3 length is 15 residues. Trimming took off 4 bases at V and 12 bases at J, with 21 bases between the two ends. CDR1 SGHAT and CDR2 FQNNGV come from the germline V gene.

The J gene is TRBJ2-5, the V gene TRBV5-6; 8 bases match TRBD1. CDR3 size: 15 residues. Losses at the gene ends were 3 bases for V and 5 bases for J; bases not matched to a gene: 9. Germline V gene sequence: CDR1 SGHDT, CDR2 YYEEEE. CDR3: CASSSLQGVVETQYF. In DNA, the CDR3 is TGTGCCAGCAGCTCCCTACAGGGGGTGGTCGAGACCCAGTACTTC.

This sequence joins TRBV6-4 and TRBJ2-3, with D maybe TRBD2 (10 bases). The CDR3 loop spans 18 amino acids. Trimming removed 7 bases at V and 6 bases at J, with 29 bases between. Per germline, CDR1 MRHNA and CDR2 SNTAGT. The CDR3: CASKDRGFSGRCPDTQYF. Here the CDR3 DNA reads TGTGCCAGCAAGGACAGGGGATTTAGCGGGAGGTGTCCGGATACGCAGTATTTT.

This chain joins TRBV5-4 and TRBJ2-1; 15 positions match TRBD2. The CDR3 sequence is 17 residues long. CDR1 is SGHNT and CDR2 is YYREEE in the germline V gene (reference sequence). V was clipped by 4 bases and J by 7 bases; unmatched bases: 9. The CDR3 nucleotides are TGTGCCAGCAGCCCATTCGGACTAGCGGGAGGGAGGAATGAGCAGTTCTTC. Its translation is CASSPFGLAGGRNEQFF.

This clone appeared a few times. The chain uses TRBV14 and TRBJ2-2; TRBD1 is a possible D gene (6 bases). Trimming shortened V by 4 bases and J by 5 bases, and 11 bases separated the two germline ends. The length of the CDR3 is 14 residues. Germline assignment: CDR1 SGHDN and CDR2 FVKESK. The CDR3, as DNA: TGTGCCAGCAGCCGAACTAGGGGGACCGGGGAGCTGTTTTTT. Its protein is CASSRTRGTGELFF.